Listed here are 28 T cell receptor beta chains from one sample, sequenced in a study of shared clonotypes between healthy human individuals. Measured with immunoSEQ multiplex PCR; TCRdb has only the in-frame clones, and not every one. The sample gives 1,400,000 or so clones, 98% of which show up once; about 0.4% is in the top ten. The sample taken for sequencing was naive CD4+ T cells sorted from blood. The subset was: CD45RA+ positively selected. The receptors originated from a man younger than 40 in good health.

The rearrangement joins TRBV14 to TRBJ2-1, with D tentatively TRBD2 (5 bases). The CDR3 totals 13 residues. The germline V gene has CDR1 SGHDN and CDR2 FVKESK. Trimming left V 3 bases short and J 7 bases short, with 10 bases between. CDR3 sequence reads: CASSQIRGNEQFF. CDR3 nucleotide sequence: TGTGCCAGCAGCCAGATCCGAGGGAATGAGCAGTTCTTC.

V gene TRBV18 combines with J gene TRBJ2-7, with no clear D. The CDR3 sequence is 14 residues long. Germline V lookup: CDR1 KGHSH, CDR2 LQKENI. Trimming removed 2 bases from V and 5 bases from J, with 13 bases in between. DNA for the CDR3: TGTGCCAGCTCACCAGAAATCCAGAGGCACGAGCAGTACTTC. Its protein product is CASSPEIQRHEQYF.

The CDR3 DNA is TGTGCCAGCAGAGTCGGAGGACAGGGAAGAAACACCATATATTTT. This sequence encodes CASRVGGQGRNTIYF. The chain combines TRBV2 with TRBJ1-3; 8 bases line up with TRBD1. Trimming took 6 bases from V and 5 from J; bases not matched to a gene: 9. There are 15 residues in the CDR3. Germline V lookup: CDR1 SNHLY, CDR2 FYNNEI.

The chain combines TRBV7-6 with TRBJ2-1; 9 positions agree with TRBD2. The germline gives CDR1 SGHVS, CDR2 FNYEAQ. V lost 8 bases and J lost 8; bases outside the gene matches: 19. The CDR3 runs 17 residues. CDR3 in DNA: TGTGCCAGCGCCTTAACGAGGCTAGCGGGAAGAGGCTATGAGCAGTTCTTC. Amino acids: CASALTRLAGRGYEQFF.

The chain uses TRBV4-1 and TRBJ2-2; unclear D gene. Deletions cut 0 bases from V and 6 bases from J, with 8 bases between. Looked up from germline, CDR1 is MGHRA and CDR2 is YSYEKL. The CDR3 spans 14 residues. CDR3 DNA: TGCGCCAGCAGCCAAGAACAGCTCCCCGGGGAGCTGTTTTTT. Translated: CASSQEQLPGELFF.

Here the CDR3 reads CASSLDRHYEQYF. The CDR3 DNA reads as TGTGCCAGCAGCTTGGACAGACACTACGAGCAGTACTTC. J is TRBJ2-7 and V is TRBV5-4; no firm D call. V lost 0 bases, J lost 3 bases, and 7 bases lay in between. The CDR3 consists of 13 residues. Germline V lookup: CDR1 SGHNT, CDR2 YYREEE (reference sequence).

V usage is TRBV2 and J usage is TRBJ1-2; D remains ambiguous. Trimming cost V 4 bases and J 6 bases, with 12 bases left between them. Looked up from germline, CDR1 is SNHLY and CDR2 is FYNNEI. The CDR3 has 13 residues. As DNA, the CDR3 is TGTGCCAGCAGTGGACGAGCAGGCGATGGCTACACCTTC. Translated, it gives CASSGRAGDGYTF.

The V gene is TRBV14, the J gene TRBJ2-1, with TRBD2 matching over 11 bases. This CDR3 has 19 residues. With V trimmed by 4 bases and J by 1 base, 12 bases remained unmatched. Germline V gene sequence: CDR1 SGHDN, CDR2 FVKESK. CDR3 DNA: TGTGCCAGCAGCCTCCGAACCCCGACTAGCGGGAAGTCCTACAATGAGCAGTTCTTC. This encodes CASSLRTPTSGKSYNEQFF.

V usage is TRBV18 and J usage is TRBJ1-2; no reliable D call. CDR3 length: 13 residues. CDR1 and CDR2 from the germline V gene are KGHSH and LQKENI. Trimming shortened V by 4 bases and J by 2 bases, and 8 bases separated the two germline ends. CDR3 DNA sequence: TGTGCCAGCTCACTCGGGGAGAACTATGGCTACACCTTC. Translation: CASSLGENYGYTF.

This CDR3 is CASSLRPGQGNEQFF. CDR3 DNA sequence: TGCGCCAGCAGCCTACGACCGGGACAGGGGAATGAGCAGTTCTTC. The V call is TRBV5-1, the J call TRBJ2-1, with 10 bases identical to TRBD1. The V gene end was trimmed by 4 bases and the J gene end by 7 bases; junction bases not matched to a gene: 8. The CDR3 sequence is 15 residues long. Germline assignment: CDR1 SGHRS and CDR2 YFSETQ.

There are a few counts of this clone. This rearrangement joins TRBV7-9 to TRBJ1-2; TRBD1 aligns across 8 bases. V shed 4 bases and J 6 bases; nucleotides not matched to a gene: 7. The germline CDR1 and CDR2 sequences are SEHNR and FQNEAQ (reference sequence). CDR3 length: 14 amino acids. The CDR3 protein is CASSSARQGHGYTF. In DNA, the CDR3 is TGTGCCAGCAGCTCAGCCCGACAGGGGCATGGCTACACCTTC.

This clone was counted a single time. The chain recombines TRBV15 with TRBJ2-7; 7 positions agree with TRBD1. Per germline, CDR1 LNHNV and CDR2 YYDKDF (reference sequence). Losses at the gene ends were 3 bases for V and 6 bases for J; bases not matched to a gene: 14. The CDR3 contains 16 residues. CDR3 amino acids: CATSSGQAYGIGEQYF. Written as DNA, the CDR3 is TGTGCCACCAGCAGTGGACAGGCCTACGGGATTGGCGAGCAGTACTTC.

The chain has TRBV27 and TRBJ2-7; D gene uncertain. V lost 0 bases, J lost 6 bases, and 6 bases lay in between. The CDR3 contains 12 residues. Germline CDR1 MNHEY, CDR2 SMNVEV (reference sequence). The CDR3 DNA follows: TGTGCCAGCAGTTTATCAGGGTTCGAGCAGTACTTC. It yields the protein CASSLSGFEQYF.

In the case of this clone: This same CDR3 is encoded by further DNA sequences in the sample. The CDR3 sequence is CASSLGGQGTYEQYF. Written as DNA, the CDR3 is TGTGCCAGCAGCTTAGGGGGACAGGGGACCTACGAGCAGTACTTC. The V and J genes are TRBV7-2 and TRBJ2-7; 10 bases agree with TRBD1. The CDR3 length is 15 residues. Unmatched junction bases numbered 2, after V lost 1 base and J lost 2 bases. Germline lookup yields CDR1 SGHTA and CDR2 FQGNSA. The full variable domain, completed using reference TRBV7-2 and TRBJ2-7, is GAGVSQSPSNKVTEKGKDVELRCDPISGHTALYWYRQSLGQGLEFLIYFQGNSAPDKSGLPSDRFSAERTGGSVSTLTIQRTQQEDSAVYLCASSLGGQGTYEQYFGPGTRLTVT.

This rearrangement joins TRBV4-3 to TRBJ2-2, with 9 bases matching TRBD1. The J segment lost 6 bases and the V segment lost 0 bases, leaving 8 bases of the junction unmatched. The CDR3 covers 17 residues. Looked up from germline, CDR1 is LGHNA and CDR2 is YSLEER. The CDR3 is CASSQDRNRGRAGELFF. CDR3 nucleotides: TGCGCCAGCAGCCAAGATCGGAACAGGGGGCGTGCCGGGGAGCTGTTTTTT.

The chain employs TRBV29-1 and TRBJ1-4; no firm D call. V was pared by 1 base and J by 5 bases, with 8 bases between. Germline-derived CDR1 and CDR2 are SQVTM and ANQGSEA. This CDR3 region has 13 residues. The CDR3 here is CSVEVSGNEKLFF. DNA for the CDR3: TGCAGCGTTGAAGTGTCAGGCAATGAAAAACTGTTTTTT.

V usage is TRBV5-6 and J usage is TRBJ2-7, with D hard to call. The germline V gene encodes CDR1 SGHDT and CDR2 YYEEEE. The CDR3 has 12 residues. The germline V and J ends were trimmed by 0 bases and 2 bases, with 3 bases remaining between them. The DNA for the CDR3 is TGTGCCAGCAGCTTGGCAGCCTACGAGCAGTACTTC. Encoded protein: CASSLAAYEQYF.

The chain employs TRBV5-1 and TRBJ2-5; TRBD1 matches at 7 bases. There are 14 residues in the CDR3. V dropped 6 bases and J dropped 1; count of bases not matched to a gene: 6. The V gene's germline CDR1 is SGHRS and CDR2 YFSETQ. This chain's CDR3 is CASMTGQPQETQYF. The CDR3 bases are TGCGCCAGCATGACAGGGCAACCCCAAGAGACCCAGTACTTC. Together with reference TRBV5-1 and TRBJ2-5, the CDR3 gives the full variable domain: KAGVTQTPRYLIKTRGQQVTLSCSPISGHRSVSWYQQTPGQGLQFLFEYFSETQRNKGNFPGRFSGRQFSNSRSEMNVSTLELGDSALYLCASMTGQPQETQYFGPGTRLLVL.

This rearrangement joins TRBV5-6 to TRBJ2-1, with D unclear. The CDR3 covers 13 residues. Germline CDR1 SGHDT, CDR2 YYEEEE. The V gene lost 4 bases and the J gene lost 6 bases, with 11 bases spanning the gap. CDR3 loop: CASSLDPGNEQFF. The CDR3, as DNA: TGTGCCAGCAGCCTCGATCCGGGCAATGAGCAGTTCTTC.

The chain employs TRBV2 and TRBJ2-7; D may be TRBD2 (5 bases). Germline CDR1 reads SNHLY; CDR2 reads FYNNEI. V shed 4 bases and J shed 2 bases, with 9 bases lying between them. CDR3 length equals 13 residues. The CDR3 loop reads CASSADLAYEQYF. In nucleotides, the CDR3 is TGTGCCAGCAGTGCGGACTTGGCCTACGAGCAGTACTTC.

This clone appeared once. CDR3 sequence: CASSIGLAGGYEQYF. The CDR3 DNA follows: TGTGCCAGCAGCATAGGACTAGCGGGAGGATACGAGCAGTACTTC. The chain combines TRBV5-4 with TRBJ2-7; 14 nucleotides match TRBD2. V lost 4 bases and J lost 4; bases outside the gene matches: 4. The germline CDR1 and CDR2 sequences are SGHNT and YYREEE (reference sequence). The CDR3 has 15 amino acids.

The DNA for the CDR3 is TGTGCCAGCAGTTTACCAGGGGAACAGCCCCAGCATTTT. Amino acid sequence: CASSLPGEQPQHF. The J gene is TRBJ1-5, the V gene TRBV28; D may be TRBD1 (6 bases). The CDR3 sequence is 13 residues long. Germline lookup yields CDR1 MDHEN and CDR2 SYDVKM. With 2 bases removed from V and 7 bases from J, the gap between germline ends came to 9 bases.

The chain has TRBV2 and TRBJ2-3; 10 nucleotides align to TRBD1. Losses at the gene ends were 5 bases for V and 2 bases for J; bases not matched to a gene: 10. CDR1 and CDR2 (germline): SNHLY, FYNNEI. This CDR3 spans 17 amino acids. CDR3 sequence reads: CASSTSAGTGDTDTQYF. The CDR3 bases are TGTGCCAGCAGTACAAGTGCCGGGACAGGGGACACAGATACGCAGTATTTT.

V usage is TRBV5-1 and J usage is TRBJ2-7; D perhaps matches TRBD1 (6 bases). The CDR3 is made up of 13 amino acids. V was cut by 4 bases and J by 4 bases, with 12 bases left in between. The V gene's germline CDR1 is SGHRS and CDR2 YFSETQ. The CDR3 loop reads CASSVDRKYEQYF. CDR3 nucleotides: TGCGCCAGCAGCGTGGACAGAAAATACGAGCAGTACTTC.

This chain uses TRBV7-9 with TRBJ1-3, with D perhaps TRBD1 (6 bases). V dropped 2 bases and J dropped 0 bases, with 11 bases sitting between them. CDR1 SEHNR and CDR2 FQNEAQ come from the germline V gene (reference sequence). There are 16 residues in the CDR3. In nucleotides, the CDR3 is TGTGCCAGCAGCTTAATCCAGGGGACCTCTGGAAACACCATATATTTT. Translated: CASSLIQGTSGNTIYF.

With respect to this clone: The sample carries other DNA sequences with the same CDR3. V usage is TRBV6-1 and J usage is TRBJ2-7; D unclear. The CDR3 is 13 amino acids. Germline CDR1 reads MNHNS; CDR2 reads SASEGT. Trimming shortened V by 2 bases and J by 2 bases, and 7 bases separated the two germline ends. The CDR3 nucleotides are TGTGCCAGCAGTGAAAGACCTGCCTACGAGCAGTACTTC. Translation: CASSERPAYEQYF.

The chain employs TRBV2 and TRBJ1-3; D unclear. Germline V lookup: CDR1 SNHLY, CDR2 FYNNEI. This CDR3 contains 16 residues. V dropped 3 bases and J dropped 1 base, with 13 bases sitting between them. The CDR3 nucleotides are TGTGCCAGCAGTGAGGAGTCGATTAGATCTGGAAACACCATATATTTT. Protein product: CASSEESIRSGNTIYF.

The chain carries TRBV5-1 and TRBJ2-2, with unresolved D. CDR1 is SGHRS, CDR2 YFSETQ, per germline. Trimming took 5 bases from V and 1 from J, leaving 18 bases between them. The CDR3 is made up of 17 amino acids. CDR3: CASRPPSAERNTGELFF. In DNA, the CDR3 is TGCGCCAGCAGGCCCCCGTCGGCGGAGAGGAACACCGGGGAGCTGTTTTTT.